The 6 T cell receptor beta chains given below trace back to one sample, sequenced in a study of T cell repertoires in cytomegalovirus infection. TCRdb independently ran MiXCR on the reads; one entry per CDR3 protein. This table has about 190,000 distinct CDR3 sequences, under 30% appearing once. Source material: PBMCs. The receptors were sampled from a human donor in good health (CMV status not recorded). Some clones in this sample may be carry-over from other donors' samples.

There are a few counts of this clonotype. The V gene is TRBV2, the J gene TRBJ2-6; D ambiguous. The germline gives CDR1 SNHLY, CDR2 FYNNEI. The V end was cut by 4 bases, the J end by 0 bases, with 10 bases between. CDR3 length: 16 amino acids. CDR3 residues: CASSVWRSSGANVLTF. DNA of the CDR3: TGTGCCAGCAGTGTTTGGCGGTCCTCTGGGGCCAACGTCCTGACTTTC.

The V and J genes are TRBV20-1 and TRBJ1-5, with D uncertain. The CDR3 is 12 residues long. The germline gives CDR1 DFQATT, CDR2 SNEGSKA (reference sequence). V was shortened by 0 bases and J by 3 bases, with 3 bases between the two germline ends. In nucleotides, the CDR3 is TGCAGTGCTAGAGAGACCAATCAGCCCCAGCATTTT. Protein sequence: CSARETNQPQHF.

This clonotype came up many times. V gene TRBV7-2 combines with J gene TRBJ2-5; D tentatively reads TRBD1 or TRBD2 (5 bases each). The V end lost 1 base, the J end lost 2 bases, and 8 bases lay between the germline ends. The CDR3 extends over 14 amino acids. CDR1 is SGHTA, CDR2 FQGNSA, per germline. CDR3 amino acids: CASSLGGDQETQYF. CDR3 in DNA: TGTGCCAGCAGCTTAGGAGGGGATCAAGAGACCCAGTACTTC.

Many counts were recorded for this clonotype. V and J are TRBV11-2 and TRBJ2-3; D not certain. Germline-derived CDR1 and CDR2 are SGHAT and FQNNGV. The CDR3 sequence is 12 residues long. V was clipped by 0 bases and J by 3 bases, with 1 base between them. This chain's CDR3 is CASSLETDTQYF. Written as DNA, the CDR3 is TGTGCCAGCAGCTTAGAAACAGATACGCAGTATTTT.

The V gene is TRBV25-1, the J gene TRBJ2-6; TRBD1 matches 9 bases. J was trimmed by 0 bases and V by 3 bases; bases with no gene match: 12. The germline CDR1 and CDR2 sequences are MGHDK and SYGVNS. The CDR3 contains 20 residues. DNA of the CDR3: TGTGCCAGCAGTGAGCAGACAGGGGGGATAGGGAGCTCTGGGGCCAACGTCCTGACTTTC. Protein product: CASSEQTGGIGSSGANVLTF.

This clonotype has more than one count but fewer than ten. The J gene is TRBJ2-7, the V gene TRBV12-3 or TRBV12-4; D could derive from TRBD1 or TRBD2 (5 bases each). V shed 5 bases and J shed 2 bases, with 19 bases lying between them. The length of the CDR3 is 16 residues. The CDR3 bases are TGTGCCAGCAGTCTTCACTCGGGACGGAGAACCTACGAGCAGTACTTC. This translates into CASSLHSGRRTYEQYF.